This paragraph covers one T cell receptor (beta chain) sequence. Its antigen is unknown. The sample comes from a study of T-cell memory formation after mild COVID-19. Turning to the study itself: TCR clusters were mostly donor specific.

MiXCR was run by TCRdb on the 5' RACE reads, yielding one entry per CDR3 protein. The table has a few hundred thousand distinct CDR3 sequences, 16% seen once. The CDR3 has 15 amino acids. Trimming left V 3 bases short and J 0 bases short, with 10 bases between. Points from the study as a whole: The study found contracting CD4+ clones mainly in CM and EM and contracting CD8+ clones in EMRA. Some SARS-CoV-2-responding clones were already detected in memory before infection. Clones contracting over day 15 to 85 were CD4/CD8 balanced, with later expanders leaning CD4+.

The chain uses TRBV12-3 or TRBV12-4 and TRBJ2-3; a possible D gene is TRBD1 (6 bases). The TCR comes from a man between 18 and 35 years old who had mild COVID-19 (a few samples of this study predate the infection). Cell type and time point are not known. Sequenced: PBMCs or a T cell subset sorted from them (not recorded which). This CDR3 is CASSLAQGSTDTQYF. For the CDR3, the DNA is TGTGCCAGCAGTTTGGCACAGGGTAGCACAGATACGCAGTATTTT.